This T cell receptor (beta chain) comes out of a study of tumor and adjacent non-tumor tissue in lung cancer. The template was RNA from unsorted bulk tissue. A modified ARM-PCR protocol with three rounds of nested PCR amplified TCRbeta. TCRdb analysed the multiplex PCR reads with MiXCR anew, one entry per CDR3 protein. The repertoire holds 65,000 to 75,000 distinct CDR3 sequences, with around 73% as singletons. CDR1 and CDR2 (germline): SGHRS, YFSETQ. The CDR3 covers 18 residues. V lost 7 bases to trimming and J lost 4 bases; unmatched junction nucleotides: 19. Sequencing used lung tumor tissue. The rearrangement uses TRBV5-1 and TRBJ2-3; TRBD2 matches at 9 bases. This clonotype was obtained from a man aged 55 to 70 with non-small cell lung cancer. The CDR3: CASRRGDSGRNQADTQYF. The DNA for the CDR3 is TGCGCCAGCCGCCGAGGTGACAGCGGGAGGAATCAGGCAGATACGCAGTATTTT.